The rows below give T cell receptor beta chains drawn from one sample of a study of vaccination and CD4 T cells after COVID-19. Which antigens these TCRs recognize remains unknown. TCRdb redid the calling of the PCR reads with MiXCR, one entry per CDR3 protein. The sample gives 14,000 or so distinct CDR3 sequences, about 60% of which show up once; 6.2% is in the top ten. The sample comprised CD4+ T cells from blood, cultured in vitro. These receptors all stem from a human donor who had recovered from COVID-19. The conserved cysteine and the conserved F or W are not part of the CDR3 here. The size field is filled for only some rows; it gives once, few, many or a size class.

v_call clone_size cdr3_aa
TRBV7-9 . ASTPWAETQY
TRBV29-1 . SVNLSGYT
TRBV11-1 . ASSTRQGVGETQY
TRBV4-1 . ASSQDRGVPTYEQY
TRBV10-3 few AIGDRSSGNTIY
TRBV12-3/TRBV12-4 . ASRDRVNQPQH
TRBV20-1 . SAQGLAIGEQY
TRBV20-1 . SARRREYTEAF
TRBV20-1 . SARDRRSGETQY
TRBV5-1 . ASSLDSQNIQY
TRBV18 . ASSPEAANTEAF
TRBV7-8 . ASSLSWGEQY
TRBV5-6 once ASSLYRDVETQY
TRBV6-2/TRBV6-3 once ASSYSISRVNQPQH
TRBV30 few AWSPPPRLSQTYEQY
TRBV15 once ATSRVDSLYEQY
TRBV7-5 few ISVPEAYSSRCTMGGFYGYT
TRBV6-1 . ASSEAGQGTQY
TRBV7-3 few ASSSTNTGTPLH
TRBV24-1 . ATSGGQGGMAQY
TRBV28 . ASSRLTGGNQPQH
TRBV20-1 . SALEGGYGYT
TRBV20-1 . SAAGTGNNEQF
TRBV6-1 . ASSAGGGLTYEQY
TRBV7-8 . ASSLYTRLAGGNEQF
TRBV5-6 . ASRGGQGSYNEQF
TRBV11-3 . TSSFGTGGTDTQY
TRBV6-1 few ASSTEKQGSGYT
TRBV7-2 . ASSRQGDQPQH
TRBV6-2/TRBV6-3 . ASSLGWTEETQY
TRBV10-1 few ATTDTQY
TRBV7-3 . ASSSDPNTEAF
TRBV7-3 . ASSPGTANYGYT
TRBV6-1 . AIRGYTNYGYT
TRBV12-3/TRBV12-4 . ASGLDSGNTIY
TRBV19 few ASTGTGGNSNQPQH
TRBV7-9 once ASSEDPTDTQY
TRBV20-1 . SARDGGDRWRGQF
TRBV19 . ASSNRGRGYNEQF
TRBV7-2 few ASSLGGRYTEAF
TRBV4-2 . ASSSRDRDSDGYT